This T cell receptor (beta chain) was documented in a study of shared clonotypes between healthy human individuals (dated by TCRdb to the early 2020s). Turning to the overall study: The cohort comprised a couple of women and a few men aged 18 to 49 years. For each donor, three plates each were used for CD4 naive and CD4 memory, two plates were used for CD8 naive, and one plate was used for CD8 memory. The study deeply sequenced blood TCR repertoires of about 5 healthy adults to estimate repertoire size and the extent of clonotype sharing between individuals. Libraries were prepared and TCR repertoires were sequenced by different laboratories using diverse techniques, in order to increase sequencing depth and limit assay-specific biases. Leukapheresis yielded between about 0.9 and 10 billion PBMCs per donor.

TCR CDR3 regions were amplified from genomic DNA by multiplex PCR using the deep immunoSEQ assay. Genomic DNA extracted from each cell subset was distributed evenly over all wells of several immunoSEQ 96-well plates, and each plate served as one replicate. For sorted subsets, approximately 190 ng genomic DNA, equal to 25,000 to 35,000 T cell genomes, was loaded into each replicate PCR. Purified libraries were quantified with a Qubit 3.0 fluorometer, sized on a Bioanalyzer 2100, and re-quantified with the KAPA Library Quantification kit. Each immunoSEQ 96-well plate was sequenced on its own single-read 150-cycle Illumina NextSeq 550 flow cell. The authors processed their data as follows. Because only junctional sequences without quality scores were contained in the immunoSEQ output, filtering matching that applied to full-length reads could not be performed. Sequences were annotated with PyIR, a Python wrapper for IgBLAST v1.9, and V/J genes and CDR3 were assigned using IMGT germline references. Reads were filtered out if the reads had weak V/J assignments (E-value above 1e-6), no CDR3, stop codons, out-of-frame junctions, or ambiguous translated residues. V3J clonotypes were defined as sequences sharing the same inferred V gene, J gene, and CDR3 amino acid sequence. Percentage overlap between repertoires was calculated by dividing the number of shared unique clonotypes by the size of the smaller repertoire. Repertoire richness was assessed with RTK rarefaction, the Chao1 estimator, and Recon v2.1 estimates of unobserved clonotypes. OLGA was used to compute generation probabilities for all TCRbeta clonotypes that the gDNA method yielded from a handful of donors. TCRdb provides this immuneACCESS table in a form limited to in-frame rearrangements. Some clones are lacking; in checked studies, under half of them reflect an unresolved V gene, and why the rest are absent is not known. That table is the source of V, J and clone size, and D and trimming were worked out from the DNA. The sample has under 2.5 million clones on record, about nine tenths of them singletons. Approximately 0.41% of the sample comes from the top ten.

As concerns this clone: Which antigen it targets is not known. Base qualities are not recorded, but no much larger clone differs from it by a single base.

There are 15 amino acids in the CDR3, from cysteine to phenylalanine inclusive. The retained sequence is limited to the CDR3, 45 bases, with the frame set at the first base. The germline V gene encodes CDR1 KGHSH and CDR2 LQKENI. Ends trimmed: V by 5 bases, J by 2 bases; bases unmatched to a gene: 8. Donors were healthy HIV-negative adults with no recently reported acute infections or vaccinations. All donors were Caucasian adults living in Nashville, Tennessee, USA. CD4+ T cells were enriched through magnetic negative selection, after which naive cells were positively selected on CD45RA and the remaining negative fraction served as the memory subset. Blood was collected by leukapheresis, and PBMCs were isolated by Ficoll-Histopaque density gradient centrifugation and then cryopreserved in liquid nitrogen vapor phase. Purity and quantity of every magnetically sorted T cell population were checked by analytical flow cytometry. Genomic DNA was isolated from each sorted fraction and quantified by UV absorbance on a Nanodrop 2000c.

On the study overall, not on this receptor specifically: Across a handful of donors, approximately 5% of naive CD4, 3.5% of naive CD8, around 2.5% of memory CD4, and under 0.45% of memory CD8 clonotypes were shared. Clonotypes shared by all four sorted-subset donors showed higher generation probabilities than non-shared clonotypes. The genetic and exposure-history diversity represented was limited by the small number of donors. Based on pairwise subsampling, the degree of clonotype sharing among donors was expected to be affected by sequencing depth. Sampling was limited to blood, and TCR repertoires in tissue likely differ from TCR repertoires in blood. Naive subsets generally had larger estimated clonotype richness than memory subsets. Rarefaction of sorted-subset datasets indicated incomplete sequencing despite the large sequencing depth.

Material: naive CD4+ T cells from PBMCs. The cell subset or site label on this specimen signifies: CD45RA+ positively selected. The chain is assembled from TRBV18 and TRBJ1-2; 7 bases in the junction line up with TRBD1. The sequence was collected from a man between 18 and 29 years old in good health. Some clones in this sample may be carry-over from other donors' samples. The sequenced DNA: TGTGCCAGCTCAACTCTATCAGGGGGGAACTATGGCTACACCTTC. This gives the protein CASSTLSGGNYGYTF. Here the CDR3 is joined to the reference TRBV18 and TRBJ1-2 genes, and the full variable domain is: NAGVMQNPRHLVRRRGQEARLRCSPMKGHSHVYWYRQLPEEGLKFMVYLQKENIIDESGMPKERFSAEFPKEGPSILRIQQVVRGDSAAYFCASSTLSGGNYGYTFGSGTRLTVV.